Each of the 3 T cell receptor beta chains below was sequenced from the same sample in a study of Ad26.COV2.S vaccination and SARS-CoV-2 variants. The method was immunoSEQ multiplex PCR; TCRdb's version includes in-frame clones alone and lacks a portion of them. The sample has roughly 140,000 clones, roughly 90% seen once; the top ten hold 4% to 6%. Sequenced here: peripheral blood, sampled after recovery from COVID-19. The receptors derive from a human donor who had recovered from COVID-19.

The chain recombines TRBV28 with TRBJ1-1, with 8 positions matching TRBD1. This CDR3 has 19 amino acids. V lost 4 bases, J lost 5 bases, and 21 bases stayed unmatched. Germline V lookup: CDR1 MDHEN, CDR2 SYDVKM. DNA for the CDR3: TGTGCCAGCAGTTCCGGACAGGGAGGGGTGGGGTATTTCACGACTGAAGCTTTCTTT. Translated: CASSSGQGGVGYFTTEAFF.

The chain uses TRBV4-3 and TRBJ2-2; 10 nucleotides agree with TRBD1. J lost 1 base, V lost 2 bases, and 7 bases had no gene match. This CDR3 has 18 residues. Germline V gene lookup returns CDR1 LGHNA and CDR2 YSLEER. The CDR3 is CASSQRSGTGVNTGELFF. For the CDR3, the DNA is TGCGCCAGCAGCCAACGCTCCGGGACAGGGGTGAACACCGGGGAGCTGTTTTTT.

The chain carries TRBV19 and TRBJ1-5; no reliable D call. The CDR3 covers 13 residues. V lost 5 bases and J lost 6, with 11 bases in between. Germline CDR1 and CDR2: LNHDA and SQIVND (reference sequence). The CDR3 spells CASSWGLSQPQHF. CDR3 DNA: TGTGCCAGTAGTTGGGGTCTTAGTCAGCCCCAGCATTTT.